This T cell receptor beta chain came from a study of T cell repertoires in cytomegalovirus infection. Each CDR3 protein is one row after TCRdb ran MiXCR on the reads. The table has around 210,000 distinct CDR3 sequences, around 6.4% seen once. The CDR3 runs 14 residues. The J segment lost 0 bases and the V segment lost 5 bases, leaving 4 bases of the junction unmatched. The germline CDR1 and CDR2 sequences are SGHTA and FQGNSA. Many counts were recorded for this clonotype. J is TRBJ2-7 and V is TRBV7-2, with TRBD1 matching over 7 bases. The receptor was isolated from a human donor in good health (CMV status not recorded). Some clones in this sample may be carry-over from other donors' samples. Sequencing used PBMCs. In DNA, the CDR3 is TGTGCCAGCAGCCCGGGACAGAGCTCCTACGAGCAGTACTTC. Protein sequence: CASSPGQSSYEQYF.